This T cell receptor beta chain was observed in a study of HIV-infected patients and healthy controls. Study-wide results and caveats: In healthy controls, MAIT alpha CDR3s were common; in HIV+ repertoires, severely depleted.

The V gene lost 3 bases and the J gene lost 8 bases, with 16 bases spanning the gap. Germline CDR1 LGHNA, CDR2 YNFKEQ. The CDR3 extends over 14 amino acids. Worth noting for this clonotype: The antigen remains undetermined.

Whole blood was used without fractionation, so all unsorted peripheral T cells were included. An approximately 2.5 ml peripheral blood sample was taken for RNA. cDNA was made from 400 to 500 ng RNA using alpha and beta constant primers. Using multiplexing indices, alpha and beta chain libraries were generated apart by chain-specific third strand synthesis. TCRdb redid the calling of the 5' RACE reads with MiXCR, one entry per CDR3 protein. The table records 18,000 or so distinct CDR3 sequences, 10% to 15% of them present only once. V and J are TRBV4-2 and TRBJ1-2; D remains unclear. Specimen: blood. This receptor was obtained from an adult in good health. Here the CDR3 reads CASSHSLRSMGYTF. As DNA, the CDR3 is TGTGCCAGCAGCCATAGTCTTCGTTCTATGGGCTACACCTTC.